This entry lists 17 T cell receptor beta chains sequenced from one sample in a study of a mutant IDH1 vaccine in newly diagnosed glioma. Their antigens are not known. Clones were sequenced by immunoSEQ multiplex PCR, and TCRdb holds only the in-frame ones, with some missing. The sample holds 100,000 to 150,000 clones, roughly 78% seen once. The time point: week 11, during vaccination. The investigators gave 300 ug of mutant IDH1 20-mer peptide in each vaccine dose, together with topical imiquimod. The sequencing here drew on PBMCs, taken from a glioma patient whose treatment included an IDH1 peptide vaccine. These receptors originate from a middle-aged man with glioma.

This chain joins TRBV18 and TRBJ2-2; D not certain. The CDR3 covers 11 residues. The germline V and J ends were trimmed by 5 bases and 3 bases, with 1 base remaining between them. CDR1 and CDR2 (germline): KGHSH, LQKENI. Written as DNA, the CDR3 is TGTGCCAGCTCAGACACCGGGGAGCTGTTTTTT. It encodes CASSDTGELFF.

This clone has only one observation. The chain joins TRBV5-8 to TRBJ2-7; D is unclear. Germline CDR1 is SGHTS and CDR2 is YDEGEE. V lost 5 bases, J lost 0 bases, and 15 bases lay in between. The CDR3 totals 15 residues. CDR3 DNA sequence: TGTGCCAGCAGTGCCGGTGGCCCCTTCTCCTACGAGCAGTACTTC. Translated, it gives CASSAGGPFSYEQYF.

The V and J genes are TRBV10-3 and TRBJ1-2; D is possibly TRBD1 (5 bases). Per the germline V gene, CDR1 is ENHRY and CDR2 is SYGVKD. The CDR3 is 16 residues long. Trimming pared 2 bases from V and 4 bases from J, leaving 17 bases between. This CDR3 reads CAISEGVGQGGYGYTF. DNA for the CDR3: TGTGCCATCAGTGAGGGGGTTGGGCAGGGAGGCTATGGCTACACCTTC.

J is TRBJ1-6 and V is TRBV7-2; possibly TRBD1 for D (5 bases). The V gene lost 1 base and the J gene lost 3 bases, with 10 bases spanning the gap. CDR1 is SGHTA and CDR2 is FQGNSA in the germline V gene. This CDR3 spans 16 amino acids. DNA of the CDR3: TGTGCCAGCAGCTTAGTTGGGGGGAACTATAATTCACCCCTCCACTTT. Its translation is CASSLVGGNYNSPLHF. The full variable domain, completed using reference TRBV7-2 and TRBJ1-6, is GAGVSQSPSNKVTEKGKDVELRCDPISGHTALYWYRQSLGQGLEFLIYFQGNSAPDKSGLPSDRFSAERTGGSVSTLTIQRTQQEDSAVYLCASSLVGGNYNSPLHFGNGTRLTVT.

V usage is TRBV11-2 and J usage is TRBJ2-1; 10 bases are shared with TRBD2. V was clipped by 1 base and J by 8 bases; unmatched bases: 5. This CDR3 has 15 amino acids. Germline-derived CDR1 and CDR2 are SGHAT and FQNNGV. This chain's CDR3 is CASSLASGRADEQFF. The CDR3 DNA is TGTGCCAGCAGCTTAGCCAGCGGGAGGGCCGATGAGCAGTTCTTC.

CDR3 sequence (DNA): TGTGCCAGCAGCTTAGCCGCGGGACTAGCGGACTACGAGCAGTACTTC. This translates into CASSLAAGLADYEQYF. J is TRBJ2-7 and V is TRBV7-2; TRBD2 matches at 11 bases. The CDR3 has 16 residues. V gave up 0 bases and J gave up 3 bases; unmatched junction bases: 4. Germline CDR1 reads SGHTA; CDR2 reads FQGNSA.

This clone was seen a handful of times. V is TRBV14 and J is TRBJ2-2, with D unclear. The CDR3 is 16 residues long. Germline CDR1 and CDR2: SGHDN and FVKESK. V was pared by 0 bases and J by 7 bases, with 15 bases between. The CDR3 loop is CASSQDLRTRGGELFF. CDR3 coding DNA: TGTGCCAGCAGCCAAGACCTTAGGACGCGCGGCGGGGAGCTGTTTTTT. The entire variable domain, with the rest obtained from reference TRBV14 and TRBJ2-2, is as follows: EAGVTQFPSHSVIEKGQTVTLRCDPISGHDNLYWYRRVMGKEIKFLLHFVKESKQDESGMPNNRFLAERTGGTYSTLKVQPAELEDSGVYFCASSQDLRTRGGELFFGEGSRLTVL.

V and J are TRBV15 and TRBJ2-7; D unresolved. Germline CDR1 and CDR2: LNHNV and YYDKDF (reference sequence). This CDR3 contains 15 residues. V lost 0 bases to trimming and J lost 3 bases, with 12 bases between them. The CDR3, as DNA: TGTGCCACCAGCAGAGATCAGGTATCGGTCTACGAGCAGTACTTC. Translated, it gives CATSRDQVSVYEQYF.

V and J are TRBV15 and TRBJ2-1; 9 nucleotides agree with TRBD2. From germline, CDR1 is LNHNV and CDR2 YYDKDF (reference sequence). J gave up 1 base and V 8 bases, and 3 bases lay outside the gene matches. CDR3 length: 14 residues. CDR3 nucleotides: TGTGCCACCGCGGCGGGAGGGTCCTACAATGAGCAGTTCTTC. It is translated as CATAAGGSYNEQFF. The entire variable domain, with the rest obtained from reference TRBV15 and TRBJ2-1, is as follows: DAMVIQNPRYQVTQFGKPVTLSCSQTLNHNVMYWYQQKSSQAPKLLFHYYDKDFNNEADTPDNFQSRRPNTSFCFLDIRSPGLGDTAMYLCATAAGGSYNEQFFGPGTRLTVL.

On this clone: This CDR3 fails to terminate in the conserved phenylalanine or tryptophan, so it likely reflects a read error. No DNA is shown, since the ends of the CDR3 on it are uncertain; the CDR3 is the one TCRdb lists. The gene calls are TRBV28 and TRBJ2-7; whether TRBD2, the table's D call, matches the DNA was not checked. The CDR3 extends over 17 residues, inclusive of both ends. The V gene's germline CDR1 is MDHEN and CDR2 SYDVKM. The CDR3 reads CASNRGAKGAGGGSYGS.

The chain joins TRBV5-4 to TRBJ1-1; unclear D gene. Trimming removed 5 bases at V and 3 bases at J, with 8 bases between. The germline gives CDR1 SGHNT, CDR2 YYREEE (reference sequence). The CDR3 consists of 12 residues. CDR3 DNA sequence: TGTGCCAGCAGGTCGTTGGACACTGAAGCTTTCTTT. Protein product: CASRSLDTEAFF.

The J gene is TRBJ1-6, the V gene TRBV11-2; no firm D call. This CDR3 spans 16 amino acids. Germline-derived CDR1 and CDR2 are SGHAT and FQNNGV. V was cut by 5 bases and J by 0 bases, with 11 bases left in between. CDR3 loop: CASSPQPASYNSPLHF. CDR3 in DNA: TGTGCCAGCAGCCCACAACCCGCCTCCTATAATTCACCCCTCCACTTT.

Regarding this clone: The junction departs from the called germline gene at one end, perhaps through a read error. The chain joins TRBV7-7 to TRBJ2-3; a possible D gene is TRBD1 (6 bases). The CDR3 sequence is 15 residues long. Germline V gives CDR1 SSHAT, CDR2 FNYEAQ (reference sequence). This CDR3 reads CASSPTGISTDTQYF. CDR3 DNA sequence: TGTGCTAGCAGCCCTACAGGGATAAGCACAGATACGCAGTATTTT.

This clone was counted a single time. V and J are TRBV7-2 and TRBJ2-1; D ambiguous. Germline V gene lookup returns CDR1 SGHTA and CDR2 FQGNSA. The CDR3 covers 15 residues. V lost 5 bases and J 7 bases, leaving 18 bases between the germline ends. The CDR3 DNA reads TGTGCCAGCAGCAGTCAGCCCGTCGTGGGGAATGAGCAGTTCTTC. Translated: CASSSQPVVGNEQFF. Full variable domain (remainder filled in from reference TRBV7-2 and TRBJ2-1): GAGVSQSPSNKVTEKGKDVELRCDPISGHTALYWYRQSLGQGLEFLIYFQGNSAPDKSGLPSDRFSAERTGGSVSTLTIQRTQQEDSAVYLCASSSQPVVGNEQFFGPGTRLTVL.

The chain joins TRBV29-1 to TRBJ2-3; 9 bases fit TRBD2. Germline CDR1 SQVTM, CDR2 ANQGSEA. CDR3 length: 15 residues. J lost 4 bases, V lost 3 bases, and 8 bases had no gene match. CDR3 nucleotide sequence: TGCAGCGTTGAGGTGGTAGCGGGGGCCCCAGATACGCAGTATTTT. As protein: CSVEVVAGAPDTQYF.

The chain is built from TRBV19 and TRBJ2-2, with 11 bases fitting TRBD2. CDR1 is LNHDA and CDR2 is SQIVND in the germline V gene (reference sequence). Trimming cost V 5 bases and J 3 bases; bases outside gene matches: 11. The CDR3 runs to 18 residues. The DNA for the CDR3 is TGTGCCAGTAGTCAAAGGACTAGCGGGTCCTCTGACACCGGGGAGCTGTTTTTT. Protein sequence: CASSQRTSGSSDTGELFF.

This chain connects TRBV6-5 to TRBJ1-6; D not certain. V was cut by 2 bases and J by 2 bases, with 7 bases left in between. CDR3 length: 15 residues. Germline assignment: CDR1 MNHEY and CDR2 SVGAGI. CDR3 sequence reads: CASSYEGAYNSPLHF. CDR3 in DNA: TGTGCCAGCAGTTACGAGGGTGCCTATAATTCACCCCTCCACTTT.